The 17 T cell receptor beta chains given below trace back to one sample, sequenced in a study of cytomegalovirus exposure and HLA in healthy donors. PCR involved 60 Vbeta and 13 Jbeta primers. The table came from immunoSEQ multiplex PCR; TCRdb's copy has only in-frame clones and leaves some out. This table holds under 100,000 clones, roughly 61% found once. Sequenced material: PBMCs. These receptor sequences come from a woman aged 40-49 years in good health and CMV-seropositive.

The genes are TRBV7-9 and TRBJ1-5; 9 bases align to TRBD1. Germline V gene lookup returns CDR1 SEHNR and CDR2 FQNEAQ (reference sequence). The V gene end was trimmed by 4 bases and the J gene end by 5 bases; junction bases not matched to a gene: 9. CDR3 size: 16 residues. CDR3 in amino acids: CASSSGDTGGYQPQHF. Here the CDR3 DNA reads TGTGCCAGCAGCTCTGGGGATACAGGGGGCTATCAGCCCCAGCATTTT.

This clone was detected once. V is TRBV7-2 and J is TRBJ2-1; 15 bases map to TRBD2. Per germline, CDR1 SGHTA and CDR2 FQGNSA. V dropped 5 bases and J dropped 0; count of bases not matched to a gene: 5. The CDR3 runs 18 residues. CDR3 sequence reads: CASSPGLAGGPSYNEQFF. CDR3 nucleotides: TGTGCCAGCAGCCCCGGACTAGCGGGAGGGCCCTCCTACAATGAGCAGTTCTTC.

This clone appeared once. This chain links TRBV9 with TRBJ1-4; D is perhaps TRBD1 (5 bases). V lost 0 bases and J 8 bases, leaving 14 bases between the germline ends. Looked up from germline, CDR1 is SGDLS and CDR2 is YYNGEE. This CDR3 has 15 residues. This CDR3 reads CASSVGAGSGEKLFF. The DNA of the CDR3 is TGTGCCAGCAGCGTAGGGGCGGGGTCAGGGGAAAAACTGTTTTTT. Full variable domain (outside the CDR3, taken from reference TRBV9 and TRBJ1-4): DSGVTQTPKHLITATGQRVTLRCSPRSGDLSVYWYQQSLDQGLQFLIQYYNGEERAKGNILERFSAQQFPDLHSELNLSSLELGDSALYFCASSVGAGSGEKLFFGSGTQLSVL.

This clone was detected a few times. The J gene is TRBJ1-1, the V gene TRBV5-1; the D is unclear. This CDR3 is 15 amino acids long. V lost 1 base to trimming and J lost 5 bases, with 15 bases between them. The germline CDR1 and CDR2 sequences are SGHRS and YFSETQ. The CDR3 spells CASSLHPGERTEAFF. In DNA form, the CDR3 reads TGCGCCAGCAGCTTGCACCCGGGTGAGAGAACTGAAGCTTTCTTT.

The table lists this clone with a count of one. This sequence joins TRBV4-3 and TRBJ2-1; tentatively, D is TRBD1 (6 bases). Per the germline V gene, CDR1 is LGHNA and CDR2 is YSLEER. Deletions cut 1 base from V and 5 bases from J, with 12 bases between. The length of the CDR3 is 15 residues. Here the CDR3 reads CASSQGSGTNNEQFF. The CDR3, as DNA: TGCGCCAGCAGCCAAGGCTCCGGGACAAACAATGAGCAGTTCTTC.

The chain has TRBV28 and TRBJ2-5; D unclear. V lost 1 base and J lost 1, with 7 bases in between. Germline CDR1 and CDR2: MDHEN and SYDVKM. This CDR3 has 14 residues. The chain's CDR3 is CASSLSYSQETQYF. The CDR3 DNA sequence: TGTGCCAGCAGTTTATCGTACTCCCAAGAGACCCAGTACTTC.

The chain has TRBV6-6 and TRBJ1-5, with D possibly being TRBD1 (5 bases). The germline CDR1 and CDR2 sequences are MNHNY and SVGAGI (reference sequence). The CDR3 is 14 amino acids. V shed 5 bases and J shed 6 bases, with 14 bases lying between them. CDR3 region: CASSNEPGFQPQHF. The CDR3 region has the DNA TGTGCCAGCAGTAATGAACCAGGGTTTCAGCCCCAGCATTTT.

This clone has a handful of counts. This sequence joins TRBV29-1 and TRBJ2-1; 16 bases are a match to TRBD2. In germline, CDR1 is SQVTM, CDR2 ANQGSEA. V lost 0 bases to trimming and J lost 7 bases; unmatched junction nucleotides: 9. The CDR3 length is 18 residues. CDR3 nucleotide sequence: TGCAGCGTTGAAGATCTGGGGGGACTAGCGGGAGGGCCAAATGAGCAGTTCTTC. Its protein is CSVEDLGGLAGGPNEQFF.

This clone has more than one count but fewer than ten. This chain connects TRBV5-1 to TRBJ1-1, with D unclear. Germline loops: CDR1 SGHRS, CDR2 YFSETQ. The CDR3 extends over 15 amino acids. With 1 base removed from V and 3 bases from J, the gap between germline ends came to 13 bases. CDR3 nucleotide sequence: TGCGCCAGCAGCTTGACCCGGCTCGGGGACACTGAAGCTTTCTTT. This codes for CASSLTRLGDTEAFF.

The rearrangement links TRBV2 to TRBJ1-3; a weak D match, TRBD1 (6 bases). The CDR3 totals 12 residues. V was shortened by 6 bases and J by 11 bases, with 14 bases between the two germline ends. The germline gives CDR1 SNHLY, CDR2 FYNNEI. This CDR3 is CASRWTVGAIYF. In DNA form, the CDR3 reads TGTGCCAGCAGGTGGACAGTTGGGGCCATATATTTT.

The V call is TRBV4-1, the J call TRBJ2-7, with 8 bases that match TRBD1. J gave up 3 bases and V 7 bases, and 8 bases lay outside the gene matches. Germline assignment: CDR1 MGHRA and CDR2 YSYEKL. The CDR3 runs to 14 residues. The CDR3: CASTRGTGGYEQYF. The CDR3, as DNA: TGCGCCAGCACGAGGGGAACAGGGGGCTACGAGCAGTACTTC.

The V and J genes are TRBV5-4 and TRBJ2-1; 7 bases are shared with TRBD2. Trimming took 3 bases from V and 6 from J; bases not matched to a gene: 9. This CDR3 is built from 15 residues. Germline CDR1 is SGHNT and CDR2 is YYREEE (reference sequence). CDR3 region: CASSSRGLNSNEQFF. In DNA, the CDR3 is TGTGCCAGCAGCTCTAGGGGACTAAACTCCAATGAGCAGTTCTTC.

The rearrangement uses TRBV6-6 and TRBJ2-2; a possible D gene is TRBD1 (7 bases). CDR1 MNHNY and CDR2 SVGAGI come from the germline V gene (reference sequence). This CDR3 region has 15 residues. V was trimmed by 6 bases and J by 2 bases, leaving 13 bases between them. CDR3 nucleotide sequence: TGTGCCAGCAGCCCCCAGGGGGGCAACACCGGGGAGCTGTTTTTT. Translation: CASSPQGGNTGELFF.

This clone showed up just a few times. The CDR3: CASSLGDRVEAFF. The CDR3 region has the DNA TGTGCCAGCAGCTTGGGGGACAGGGTTGAAGCTTTCTTT. J is TRBJ1-1 and V is TRBV5-4; 9 positions agree with TRBD1. CDR3 size: 13 residues. V lost 0 bases, J lost 7 bases, and 1 base stayed unmatched. The germline V gene has CDR1 SGHNT and CDR2 YYREEE (reference sequence).

This clone was seen more than once but under ten times. This chain connects TRBV7-9 to TRBJ1-4; 9 positions agree with TRBD1. CDR1 is SEHNR, CDR2 FQNEAQ, per germline (reference sequence). Trimming cost V 7 bases and J 5 bases; bases outside gene matches: 5. The CDR3 has 14 amino acids. Here the CDR3 reads CASTLGQGNEKLFF. The DNA of the CDR3 is TGTGCCAGCACCCTCGGACAGGGGAATGAAAAACTGTTTTTT.

The genes are TRBV7-2 and TRBJ2-5; 8 nucleotides agree with TRBD1. Trimming cost V 3 bases and J 1 base; bases outside gene matches: 4. The CDR3 loop spans 15 amino acids. Germline CDR1 SGHTA, CDR2 FQGNSA. The CDR3 sequence is CASSLVQGVQETQYF. In nucleotides, the CDR3 is TGTGCCAGCAGCTTGGTACAGGGGGTCCAAGAGACCCAGTACTTC.

The chain joins TRBV11-2 to TRBJ2-7; TRBD2 aligns across 10 bases. The ends lost 5 bases at V and 2 bases at J; junction bases unmatched: 9. Germline V gene sequence: CDR1 SGHAT, CDR2 FQNNGV. The CDR3 runs to 16 residues. CDR3 protein: CASSLTSGDSTYEQYF. CDR3 sequence (DNA): TGTGCCAGCAGCCTCACTAGCGGGGACTCTACCTACGAGCAGTACTTC.